This is a list of T cell receptor beta chains from one sample in a study of shared clonotypes between healthy human individuals. Sequencing used immunoSEQ multiplex PCR; TCRdb keeps in-frame clones, though not all of them. The table has approximately 2,000,000 clones, 85% to 95% seen once. Sequencing used naive CD4+ T cells from PBMCs. The receptors stem from a man younger than 30 in good health. Some clones in this sample may be carry-over from other donors' samples. Both conserved end residues are part of each CDR3. The D gene is left open where the match is weak. Clone size is given for some rows only: seen once, a few or many times, or a class if the clone is expanded.

TRBJ1-3 TRBV29-1 - 13 - TGCAGCGTAGCAAAGGGTGCTGGAAACACCATATATTTT CSVAKGAGNTIYF
TRBJ2-1 TRBV4-1 once 14 TRBD2 TGCGCCAGCAGCCGCCTAGCGGGTGTCGGTGAGCAGTTCTTC CASSRLAGVGEQFF
TRBJ1-3 TRBV9 - 15 - TGTGCCAGCAGCGTAGGGGGGGACTCTGGAAACACCATATATTTT CASSVGGDSGNTIYF
TRBJ2-1 TRBV4-1 - 17 TRBD2 TGCGCCAGCAGCCAAGGTATAGCGGGAGGGCCTCTCAATGAGCAGTTCTTC CASSQGIAGGPLNEQFF
TRBJ1-1 TRBV4-1 - 13 TRBD1 TGCGCCAGCAGCCAAGGGGGACAGGGTAACGCTTTCTTT CASSQGGQGNAFF
TRBJ1-4 TRBV4-1 - 14 - TGCGCCAGCAGCTACTACGGCACAGGCGAAAAACTGTTTTTT CASSYYGTGEKLFF
TRBJ2-1 TRBV4-1 - 18 TRBD2 TGCGCCAGCAGCCAAGTTAAGGCGGGACTAGCGGTCTACAATGAGCAGTTCTTC CASSQVKAGLAVYNEQFF
TRBJ2-2 TRBV6-5 - 15 - TGTGCCAGCAGCCCATCGTGGGGGAAAGACGGGGAGCTGTTTTTT CASSPSWGKDGELFF
TRBJ1-2 TRBV4-3 - 13 TRBD1 TGCGCCAGCAGCACCTCAGGGGGCAGCGGCTACACCTTC CASSTSGGSGYTF
TRBJ2-5 TRBV28 - 15 - TGTGCCAGCAGCCTCGGGGGCATAGTCCAAGAGACCCAGTACTTC CASSLGGIVQETQYF
TRBJ1-2 TRBV7-9 - 18 TRBD1 TGTGCCAGCAGCCTAAAACTAACCGGGACAGGGGGCTCCTATGGCTACACCTTC CASSLKLTGTGGSYGYTF
TRBJ1-3 TRBV5-1 - 15 - TGCGCCAGCAGCTTGGCCGGGGTATCAGGAAACACCATATATTTT CASSLAGVSGNTIYF
TRBJ1-2 TRBV29-1 - 14 TRBD1 TGCAGCGTTGAGATCCCAGGGGGAAGCTATGGCTACACCTTC CSVEIPGGSYGYTF
TRBJ2-6 TRBV7-2 once 16 - TGTGCCAGCAGCTTCCTGGGTCGCTCTGGGGCCAACGTCCTGACTTTC CASSFLGRSGANVLTF
TRBJ1-1 TRBV28 - 14 - TGTGCCAGCAGTGCCAGGGCTCTGAACACTGAAGCTTTCTTT CASSARALNTEAFF
TRBJ1-1 TRBV10-2 - 13 - TGCGCCAGCAGGGGACAAGGGGACACTGAAGCTTTCTTT CASRGQGDTEAFF
TRBJ2-3 TRBV28 - 16 TRBD2 TGTGCCAGCAGTTTGAGCGGGGCGGGGAGCACAGATACGCAGTATTTT CASSLSGAGSTDTQYF
TRBJ1-1 TRBV2 few 13 - TGTGCCAGCAGAGGACAGTTGAACACTGAAGCTTTCTTT CASRGQLNTEAFF
TRBJ2-7 TRBV12-2 - 15 - TGTGCAAGTCGTCTAGCGGGCTCCTCCTCCTACGAGCAGTACTTC CASRLAGSSSYEQYF
TRBJ1-2 TRBV19 - 14 TRBD1 TGTGCCAGTAGTAAACGGGACAGCGACAGGGGCTACACCTTC CASSKRDSDRGYTF
TRBJ2-1 TRBV14 once 13 - TGTGCCAGCAGCCAACTAGGGGGCAATGAGCAGTTCTTC CASSQLGGNEQFF
TRBJ2-7 TRBV27 - 15 - TGTGCCAGCAGTTTATTCCCAGGCAGAGCCTACGAGCAGTACTTC CASSLFPGRAYEQYF
TRBJ2-1 TRBV9 - 15 TRBD2 TGTGCCAGCAGCGCTAGCGGGAGCGGGTACAATGAGCAGTTCTTC CASSASGSGYNEQFF
TRBJ2-5 TRBV2 - 16 - TGTGCCAGCAGTGTACGTGGACACCGAACCAGAGAGACCCAGTACTTC CASSVRGHRTRETQYF
TRBJ2-3 TRBV11-2 once 17 - TGTGCCAGCAGCATCCGCTACCTAGCCGGGACCGTGGATACGCAGTATTTT CASSIRYLAGTVDTQYF
TRBJ1-1 TRBV7-8 few 14 - TGTGCCAGCAGCTTAAGATCGGACCGCCGTGAAGCTTTCTTT CASSLRSDRREAFF
TRBJ1-2 TRBV9 - 12 - TGTGCCAGCAGCGTAGATGGTCATGGCTACACCTTC CASSVDGHGYTF
TRBJ2-6 TRBV14 - 19 TRBD1 TGTGCCAGCAGTCGGAGCCACGGGACAGGTTGGATAGGGGCCAACGTCCTGACTTTC CASSRSHGTGWIGANVLTF
TRBJ2-3 TRBV4-1 - 11 - TGCGCCAGCAGTCAGACAGATACGCAGTATTTT CASSQTDTQYF
TRBJ2-1 TRBV30 - 15 TRBD2 TGTGCCTGGAGTTGGACTAGCGGGTTGTACAATGAGCAGTTCTTC CAWSWTSGLYNEQFF
TRBJ2-3 TRBV5-1 - 15 TRBD2 TGCGCCAGCAGCTTGGTTAGCGGGGGGACAGATACGCAGTATTTT CASSLVSGGTDTQYF
TRBJ2-3 TRBV28 - 14 - TGTGCCAGCAGCCTGGGACTTCACACAGATACGCAGTATTTT CASSLGLHTDTQYF
TRBJ1-2 TRBV2 - 13 - TGTGCCAGCGGACGGCAACGGAACTATGGCTACACCTTC CASGRQRNYGYTF
TRBJ1-2 TRBV19 - 13 - TGTGCCAGTAGGCAAGGAGGCTCCTATGGCTACACCTTC CASRQGGSYGYTF
TRBJ1-5 TRBV6-1 - 13 - TGTGCCAGCAGTGTCTATAGCAATCAGCCCCAGCATTTT CASSVYSNQPQHF
TRBJ1-5 TRBV2 - 13 TRBD1 TGTGCCAGCAGTGGGGACAGACCTCAGCCCCAGCATTTT CASSGDRPQPQHF
TRBJ2-1 TRBV6-5 - 14 TRBD1 TGTGCCAGCAGTTACTTAGGACAGGGGTATGAGCAGTTCTTC CASSYLGQGYEQFF
TRBJ2-7 TRBV14 - 13 - TGTGCCAGCAGCCAAGCAACAGGGACCGAGCAGTACTTC CASSQATGTEQYF
TRBJ2-3 TRBV6-1 - 15 TRBD2 TGTGCCAGCAGCTTAGGACTAGCGGGAGGAGATACGCAGTATTTT CASSLGLAGGDTQYF
TRBJ2-7 TRBV6-5 - 14 TRBD1 TGTGCCAGCAGTCCCAACAGGGGTAGCTACGAGCAGTACTTC CASSPNRGSYEQYF
TRBJ1-2 TRBV7-2 once 15 TRBD1 TGTGCCAGCAGCTTAGGACCGGGACAGCCTTATGGCTACACCTTC CASSLGPGQPYGYTF
TRBJ2-1 TRBV6-1 - 14 TRBD1 TGTGCCAGCAGTCGGACAGGGGCCTACAATGAGCAGTTCTTC CASSRTGAYNEQFF
TRBJ1-2 TRBV5-1 once 13 - TGCGCCAGCAGCTTGGATTCAAGGTATGGCTACACCTTC CASSLDSRYGYTF
TRBJ1-6 TRBV30 - 13 TRBD1 TGTGCCTGGACGGGACAGTCAAATTCACCCCTCCACTTT CAWTGQSNSPLHF
TRBJ2-7 TRBV11-2 - 14 - TGTGCCAGCACCCTAACGACCCGCTCCTACGAGCAGTACTTC CASTLTTRSYEQYF
TRBJ2-3 TRBV20-1 - 11 - TGCAGTGCTAGAGAGTCCTCGGGGCAGTATTTT CSARESSGQYF
TRBJ2-1 TRBV27 - 17 TRBD2 TGTGCCAGCAGTTCAATACGACTAGCGCAGACCTACAATGAGCAGTTCTTC CASSSIRLAQTYNEQFF
TRBJ1-1 TRBV5-1 - 15 - TGCGCCAGCAGCTACAGCAACGCCGGCAACACTGAAGCTTTCTTT CASSYSNAGNTEAFF
TRBJ2-1 TRBV25-1 - 14 TRBD2 TGTGCCAGCAGGGAAGCGGGATCGAGCGATGAGCAGTTCTTC CASREAGSSDEQFF
TRBJ2-7 TRBV5-1 - 15 - TGCGCCAGCAGCTCCGGCCGGGACGGGCTCAGCGAGCAGTACTTC CASSSGRDGLSEQYF
TRBJ2-5 TRBV19 - 14 - TGTGCCAGTAGTACCCGGGACTTACAAGAGACCCAGTACTTC CASSTRDLQETQYF
TRBJ2-1 TRBV5-1 - 15 TRBD1 TGCGCCAGCGGGACAGGGCCCTTCTCCTACAATGAGCAGTTCTTC CASGTGPFSYNEQFF
TRBJ2-5 TRBV27 - 14 - TGTGCCAGCAGTCCCGCGTGGAGCGGAGAGACCCAGTACTTC CASSPAWSGETQYF
TRBJ2-6 TRBV6-6 - 15 - TGTGCCAGCACCAGAAGGACGGCAGGGGCCAACGTCCTGACTTTC CASTRRTAGANVLTF
TRBJ2-1 TRBV11-2 - 15 TRBD2 TGTGCCAGCGGACCCCCCGGGGAGGGCTCCAATGAGCAGTTCTTC CASGPPGEGSNEQFF
TRBJ1-5 TRBV18 - 13 - TGTGCCAGCTCAATGAGTTGGGGAGAGCCCCAGCATTTT CASSMSWGEPQHF